The TCR beta chain under discussion was sequenced for a study of blood T cell repertoires in COVID-19 (dated by TCRdb to 2019 to 2021). For the study in its entirety: The collaborator samples originated in the United States, Italy and Spain and spanned the acute and convalescent phases of COVID-19. Subjects who had been exposed to COVID-19, were actively infected with it, or had recovered from it provided the deeply sampled blood TCRbeta repertoires that made up the dataset. Where available, HLA class I and class II types were obtained from metadata supplied by the sample provider rather than from assay-based typing. The material from the prospective study consisted of cDNA or gDNA derived from T cells, B-cell-depleted T cells, or PBMCs. Samples were obtained from the ongoing ImmuneRACE study (first 160 participants) and from 1,254 subjects provided by 6 global collaborators. A de-identified subject ID, COVID-19 status, age in years and sex were almost always included in the sample metadata. The repertoires were made available in a free public database intended to serve as a resource for research on the immune response to SARS-CoV-2. Overall study results and their limits: Clinical and demographic metadata were provided uncurated, with the amount varying by source and participant.

TCRbeta CDR3 regions were amplified from genomic DNA by means of the immunoSEQ Assay, a bias-controlled multiplex PCR. As for the authors' bioinformatics: Nucleated cell counts per sample were estimated from amplification of reference gene primers within the assay. To quantify the absolute abundance of each unique TCRbeta CDR3 rearrangement, sequence reads were collapsed and filtered. Productive Simpson clonality was computed per sample as the square root of Simpson's diversity index over productive rearrangements. TCRdb stores this immuneACCESS table with in-frame sequences only. Part of the clones is absent; in the studies checked, under half of the shortfall reflects unresolved V genes, and no reason is known for the rest. Clone size and the V and J calls come from that table; the DNA yielded D and trimming. Within this sample are 210,000 or so clones, with roughly nine tenths of them counted one time only. The biggest ten clones account for 6.7% of the sample.

The collaborating institutions used their own protocols to collect whole blood in K2EDTA tubes. For TCRbeta analysis, collaborators shipped samples as frozen whole blood, isolated PBMCs, or DNA extracted from either of those sample types. With regard to this clone: Its antigen has not been determined. Nothing much larger sits one base from this clone, and base qualities are not available.

As encoded in the germline V gene, CDR1 is MDHEN while CDR2 is SYDVKM. Relative to germline, V is 8 bases shorter and J is 2 bases shorter, with 9 bases between their ends. The CDR3 starts with the cysteine, ends with the phenylalanine, and has 12 residues. Just CDR3 DNA is preserved here, 36 bases in frame from base 1. The TCR sequence derives from a man aged 35 to 55 with acute or convalescent COVID-19. Source material: peripheral blood. The receptor chain draws on TRBV28 and TRBJ1-2; the D gene is perhaps TRBD1, from 5 matching bases. The base sequence is TGTGCCAGCTCACAGGCGAACTATGGCTACACCTTC. This translates into CASSQANYGYTF.